The clone carrying this TCR beta chain ranks as medium-sized. The antigen is not known. This sample was included in a study of shared clonotypes between healthy human individuals. About the research overall: Per donor, CD8 memory used one plate, CD8 naive used two, CD4 memory used three and CD4 naive used three.

The protocol was immunoSEQ multiplex PCR, while the TCRdb copy is restricted to in-frame clones and leaves out a portion. The sample contains roughly 640,000 clones, approximately 79% of which appear only once. Whole-study results and caveats: Despite large depth, rarefaction showed incomplete sorted-subset sequencing.

Trimming cost V 4 bases and J 6 bases, with 9 bases left between them. The CDR3 sequence is 13 residues long. CDR1 is MNHEY, CDR2 SVGAGI, per germline. The clonotype comes from a woman in her twenties or thirties in good health. Sequenced input: memory CD4+ T cells sorted from blood. Subset: CD45RA-negative fraction. The rearrangement links TRBV6-5 to TRBJ2-2; no clear D gene. The CDR3 loop reads CASSLFGPGELFF. CDR3 in DNA: TGTGCCAGCAGTTTATTCGGACCCGGGGAGCTGTTTTTT.